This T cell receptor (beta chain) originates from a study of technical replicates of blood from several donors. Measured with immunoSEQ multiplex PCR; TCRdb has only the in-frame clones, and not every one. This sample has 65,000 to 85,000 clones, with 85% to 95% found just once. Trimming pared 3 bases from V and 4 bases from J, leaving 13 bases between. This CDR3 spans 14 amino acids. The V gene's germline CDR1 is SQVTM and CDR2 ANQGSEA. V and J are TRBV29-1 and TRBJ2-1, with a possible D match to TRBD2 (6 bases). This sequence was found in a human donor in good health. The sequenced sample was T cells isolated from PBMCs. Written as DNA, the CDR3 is TGCAGCGTTGACAGGAGGGCGGAATACAATGAGCAGTTCTTC. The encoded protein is CSVDRRAEYNEQFF.